A single sample gave rise to the 22 T cell receptor beta chains below, sequenced in a study of blood T cell repertoires in COVID-19. Method: immunoSEQ multiplex PCR; TCRdb's copy keeps in-frame clones and lacks some. This sample has some 14,000 clones; around 80% occur once, and the top ten carry approximately 15%. The sequenced sample was peripheral blood. The receptors stem from a human donor in a cohort sampled during active COVID-19.

This chain links TRBV4-2 with TRBJ1-4; 8 positions match TRBD1. J gave up 0 bases and V 1 base, and 10 bases lay outside the gene matches. Germline CDR1 is LGHNA and CDR2 is YNFKEQ. This CDR3 has 19 amino acids. CDR3 protein: CASSQAAWAGGATNEKLFF. The DNA for the CDR3 is TGTGCCAGCAGCCAAGCCGCTTGGGCAGGGGGCGCAACTAATGAAAAACTGTTTTTT.

This clone was seen a handful of times. This chain uses TRBV6-2 or TRBV6-3 with TRBJ2-7; D is undetermined. V was cut by 6 bases and J by 7 bases, with 22 bases left in between. The germline gives CDR1 MNHEY, CDR2 SVGEGT. CDR3 length: 15 residues. The CDR3 region is CASSQSTIGRGEQYF. The CDR3 DNA reads TGTGCCAGCAGCCAATCCACCATAGGCAGAGGAGAGCAGTACTTC.

The rearrangement uses TRBV27 and TRBJ2-2; no firm D call. The CDR3 is made up of 12 amino acids. Germline V CDR1 and CDR2: MNHEY, SMNVEV (reference sequence). The V gene lost 5 bases and the J gene lost 5 bases, with 6 bases spanning the gap. DNA for the CDR3: TGTGCCAGCAGTGTACTGACCGGGGAGCTGTTTTTT. It codes for CASSVLTGELFF.

The chain combines TRBV5-1 with TRBJ2-1; 7 bases are a match to TRBD1. V was clipped by 7 bases and J by 1 base; unmatched bases: 11. The CDR3 loop spans 16 amino acids. Germline V gene sequence: CDR1 SGHRS, CDR2 YFSETQ. CDR3 region: CASVKQGFGSYNEQFF. The CDR3 nucleotides are TGCGCCAGCGTCAAACAGGGGTTCGGGTCCTACAATGAGCAGTTCTTC.

This sequence joins TRBV5-6 and TRBJ1-5; no firm D call. Between the trimmed V and J ends, which lost 2 bases and 4 bases, there was a span of 10 bases. Germline CDR1 and CDR2: SGHDT and YYEEEE. The CDR3 runs to 14 residues. This chain's CDR3 is CASSFWQINQPQHF. Here the CDR3 DNA reads TGTGCCAGCAGCTTTTGGCAGATTAATCAGCCCCAGCATTTT.

This clone counts as medium-sized. V gene TRBV13 combines with J gene TRBJ2-1; the D is unclear. V was shortened by 3 bases and J by 5 bases, with 8 bases between the two germline ends. The CDR3 covers 13 residues. Germline V gene sequence: CDR1 PRHDT, CDR2 FYEKMQ (reference sequence). In nucleotides, the CDR3 is TGTGCCAGCAGCTTGAACGGAGACAATGAGCAGTTCTTC. Amino acid sequence: CASSLNGDNEQFF.

This clone has just a few counts. This chain joins TRBV19 and TRBJ2-3; D gene ambiguous. The V gene lost 6 bases and the J gene lost 3 bases, with 19 bases spanning the gap. Germline-derived CDR1 and CDR2 are LNHDA and SQIVND (reference sequence). This CDR3 has 16 residues. DNA of the CDR3: TGTGCCAGTAGCACACGACTCTCCGGTGGAACAGATACGCAGTATTTT. The encoded protein is CASSTRLSGGTDTQYF.

The chain carries TRBV7-8 and TRBJ2-2; D might be TRBD2 (5 bases). With 4 bases removed from V and 8 bases from J, the gap between germline ends came to 8 bases. The length of the CDR3 is 12 residues. Germline values: CDR1 SGHVS, CDR2 FQNEAQ. This chain's CDR3 is CASSSGTGELFF. The DNA of the CDR3 is TGTGCCAGCAGCTCGGGAACTGGGGAGCTGTTTTTT. The full variable domain, rest sourced from reference TRBV7-8 and TRBJ2-2, is GAGVSQSPRYKVAKRGQDVALRCDPISGHVSLFWYQQALGQGPEFLTYFQNEAQLDKSGLPSDRFFAERPEGSVSTLKIQRTQQEDSAVYLCASSSGTGELFFGEGSRLTVL.

This clone was seen a single time. The chain has TRBV7-9 and TRBJ1-5, with no clear D. The CDR3 runs 12 residues. CDR1 is SEHNR and CDR2 is FQNEAQ in the germline V gene (reference sequence). Trimming pared 5 bases from V and 4 bases from J, leaving 6 bases between. The DNA for the CDR3 is TGTGCCAGCAGCAAACAGAATCAGCCCCAGCATTTT. The encoded protein is CASSKQNQPQHF.

The chain uses TRBV6-6 and TRBJ1-5; 12 nucleotides agree with TRBD1. Germline V gene sequence: CDR1 MNHNY, CDR2 SVGAGI (reference sequence). This CDR3 spans 15 amino acids. V lost 6 bases to trimming and J lost 4 bases; unmatched junction nucleotides: 4. The CDR3 sequence is CASRGGQGANQPQHF. CDR3 coding DNA: TGTGCCAGCAGGGGGGGACAGGGGGCGAATCAGCCCCAGCATTTT.

V usage is TRBV19 and J usage is TRBJ1-6, with D tentatively TRBD1 (6 bases). The CDR3 runs 15 residues. CDR1 is LNHDA, CDR2 SQIVND, per germline (reference sequence). V was shortened by 6 bases and J by 7 bases, with 16 bases between the two germline ends. The CDR3 DNA follows: TGTGCCAGTAGCAACAGGGAGATAAAGAATTCACCCCTCCACTTT. It yields the protein CASSNREIKNSPLHF. Drawing the rest from reference TRBV19 and TRBJ1-6, the complete variable domain is DGGITQSPKYLFRKEGQNVTLSCEQNLNHDAMYWYRQDPGQGLRLIYYSQIVNDFQKGDIAEGYSVSREKKESFPLTVTSAQKNPTAFYLCASSNREIKNSPLHFGNGTRLTVT.

The sample holds one count of this clone. This sequence joins TRBV6-5 and TRBJ2-7; 13 bases line up with TRBD2. V dropped 7 bases and J dropped 4; count of bases not matched to a gene: 4. This CDR3 spans 14 amino acids. The germline gives CDR1 MNHEY, CDR2 SVGAGI. The CDR3 nucleotides are TGTGCCAGCACCACACTAGCGGGAGGGTACGAGCAGTACTTC. This sequence encodes CASTTLAGGYEQYF.

The CDR3 here is CASSPTDTGGSGEQYF. Written as DNA, the CDR3 is TGTGCCAGCTCACCAACAGACACAGGGGGATCGGGCGAGCAGTACTTC. V and J are TRBV18 and TRBJ2-7; the match to TRBD1 covers 8 bases. J was trimmed by 6 bases and V by 2 bases; bases with no gene match: 12. Germline V gene lookup returns CDR1 KGHSH and CDR2 LQKENI. The CDR3 contains 16 residues.

This chain links TRBV5-8 with TRBJ1-1; 7 bases are shared with TRBD1. In germline, CDR1 is SGHTS, CDR2 YDEGEE. The length of the CDR3 is 14 residues. The trim removed 4 bases at V and 3 bases at J, leaving 6 bases unmatched. CDR3: CASSTVQGYTEAFF. CDR3 coding DNA: TGTGCCAGCAGCACGGTACAGGGGTACACTGAAGCTTTCTTT.

The chain employs TRBV6-1 and TRBJ1-2, with TRBD1 matching 9 bases. This CDR3 is 15 amino acids long. Germline loops: CDR1 MNHNS, CDR2 SASEGT. Trimming at V came to 3 bases and at J to 7 bases, leaving 9 bases not matched to a gene. CDR3 nucleotides: TGTGCCAGCAGTGATGACCCCGGGACAGGGAGTGGCTACACCTTC. Translation gives CASSDDPGTGSGYTF.

This clone appeared a single time. This chain links TRBV7-9 with TRBJ2-3; D remains unclear. CDR1 is SEHNR and CDR2 is FQNEAQ in the germline V gene (reference sequence). The V end was cut by 2 bases, the J end by 2 bases, with 5 bases between. The CDR3 sequence is 13 residues long. The DNA for the CDR3 is TGTGCCAGCAGCTTAACAATCACAGATACGCAGTATTTT. Translated: CASSLTITDTQYF.

The chain carries TRBV4-3 and TRBJ1-6; D gene uncertain. The V end was cut by 0 bases, the J end by 1 base, with 10 bases between. The germline CDR1 and CDR2 sequences are LGHNA and YSLEER. The CDR3 has 17 amino acids. CDR3 amino acids: CASSQEGGGSYNSPLHF. In nucleotides, the CDR3 is TGCGCCAGCAGCCAAGAAGGCGGAGGGTCCTATAATTCACCCCTCCACTTT.

The rearrangement uses TRBV7-9 and TRBJ2-5; 11 nucleotides line up with TRBD1. The germline CDR1 and CDR2 sequences are SEHNR and FQNEAQ (reference sequence). CDR3 size: 15 residues. The V segment lost 4 bases and the J segment 5 bases; nucleotides outside the gene matches: 6. CDR3 region: CASSWGTGGLETQYF. CDR3 DNA sequence: TGTGCCAGCAGCTGGGGGACAGGGGGTTTGGAGACCCAGTACTTC.

The chain is built from TRBV7-6 and TRBJ1-6, with 9 positions matching TRBD1. V shed 5 bases and J 8 bases; nucleotides not matched to a gene: 4. The CDR3 has 14 amino acids. Germline CDR1 and CDR2: SGHVS and FNYEAQ. The CDR3 is CASSDGTGYSPLHF. CDR3 nucleotide sequence: TGTGCCAGCAGCGACGGGACAGGGTATTCACCCCTCCACTTT.

This clone came up a few times. This sequence joins TRBV14 and TRBJ2-7; no firm D call. Per germline, CDR1 SGHDN and CDR2 FVKESK. This CDR3 contains 14 residues. With 0 bases removed from V and 3 bases from J, the gap between germline ends came to 9 bases. CDR3 coding DNA: TGTGCCAGCAGCCAAGATTTGGCAGTCTACGAGCAGTACTTC. Translated, it gives CASSQDLAVYEQYF.

This clone was found once. This chain links TRBV5-1 with TRBJ2-1; 11 nucleotides line up with TRBD2. J gave up 8 bases and V 5 bases, and 9 bases lay outside the gene matches. The CDR3 is 15 amino acids. From germline, CDR1 is SGHRS and CDR2 YFSETQ. The CDR3 spells CASRPTSGGSDEQFF. The CDR3 nucleotides are TGCGCCAGCAGGCCAACTAGCGGGGGTAGCGATGAGCAGTTCTTC.

The chain couples TRBV7-6 to TRBJ2-7; D is perhaps TRBD1 (7 bases). The germline gives CDR1 SGHVS, CDR2 FNYEAQ. V was trimmed by 1 base and J by 3 bases, leaving 13 bases between them. The CDR3 has 15 residues. In nucleotides, the CDR3 is TGTGCCAGCAGCTTAGGGCGGGGACAGATCTACGAGCAGTACTTC. Protein sequence: CASSLGRGQIYEQYF.